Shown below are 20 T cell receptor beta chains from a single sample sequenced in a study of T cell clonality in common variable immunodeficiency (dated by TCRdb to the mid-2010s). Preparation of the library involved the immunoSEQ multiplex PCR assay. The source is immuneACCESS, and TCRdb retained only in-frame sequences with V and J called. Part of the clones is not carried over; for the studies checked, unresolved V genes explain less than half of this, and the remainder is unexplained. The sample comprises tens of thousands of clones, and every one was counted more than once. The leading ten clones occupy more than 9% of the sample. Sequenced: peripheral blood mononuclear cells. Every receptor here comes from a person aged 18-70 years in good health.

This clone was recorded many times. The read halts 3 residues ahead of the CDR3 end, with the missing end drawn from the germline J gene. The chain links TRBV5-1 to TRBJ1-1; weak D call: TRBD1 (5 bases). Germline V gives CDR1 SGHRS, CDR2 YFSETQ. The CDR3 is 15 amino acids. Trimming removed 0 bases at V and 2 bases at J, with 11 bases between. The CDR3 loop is CASSLVGQGNTEAFF. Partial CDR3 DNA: TGCGCCAGCAGCTTGGTTGGGCAGGGTAACACTGAA.

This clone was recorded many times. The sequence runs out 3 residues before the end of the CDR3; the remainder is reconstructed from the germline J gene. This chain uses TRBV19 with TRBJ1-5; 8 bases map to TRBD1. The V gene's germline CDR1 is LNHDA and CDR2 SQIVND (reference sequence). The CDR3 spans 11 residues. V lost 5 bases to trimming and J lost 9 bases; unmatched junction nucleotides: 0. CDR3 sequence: CASSDRGPQHF. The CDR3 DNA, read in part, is TGTGCCAGTAGTGACAGGGGGCCC.

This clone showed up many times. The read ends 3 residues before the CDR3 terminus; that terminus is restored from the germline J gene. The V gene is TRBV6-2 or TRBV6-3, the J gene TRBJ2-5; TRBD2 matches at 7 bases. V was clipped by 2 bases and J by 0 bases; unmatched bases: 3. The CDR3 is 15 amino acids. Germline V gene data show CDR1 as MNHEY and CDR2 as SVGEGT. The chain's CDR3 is CASSYTSGDQETQYF. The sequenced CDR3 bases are TGTGCCAGCAGTTACACAAGCGGGGACCAAGAGACC.

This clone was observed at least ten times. This CDR3 reads CASSEFVTDTQYF. The part of the CDR3 DNA that was read is TGTGCCAGCAGTGAATTCGTCACAGATACG. This rearrangement joins TRBV6-1 to TRBJ2-3, with D unresolved. The read terminates 3 residues before the CDR3 end, so the remaining end is supplied by the germline J gene. V shed 2 bases and J shed 2 bases, with 5 bases lying between them. Germline-derived CDR1 and CDR2 are MNHNS and SASEGT. This CDR3 spans 13 amino acids.

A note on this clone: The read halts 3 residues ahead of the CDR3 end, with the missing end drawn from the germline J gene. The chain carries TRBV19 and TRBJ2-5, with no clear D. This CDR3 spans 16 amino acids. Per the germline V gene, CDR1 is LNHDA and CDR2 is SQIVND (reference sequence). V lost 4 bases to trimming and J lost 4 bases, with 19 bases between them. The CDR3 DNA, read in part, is TGTGCCAGTAGTAATCGAAAAGGCCCACCCACAGAGACC. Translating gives CASSNRKGPPTET. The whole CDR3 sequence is CASSNRKGPPTETQYF.

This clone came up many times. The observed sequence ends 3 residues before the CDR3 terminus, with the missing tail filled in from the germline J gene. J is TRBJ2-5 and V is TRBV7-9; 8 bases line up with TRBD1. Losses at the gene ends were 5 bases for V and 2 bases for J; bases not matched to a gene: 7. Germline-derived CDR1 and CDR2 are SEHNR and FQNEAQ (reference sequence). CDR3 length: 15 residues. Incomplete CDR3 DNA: TGTGCCAGCAGCCTGGACAGGGTGTGGCAAGAGACC. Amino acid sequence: CASSLDRVWQET. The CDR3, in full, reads CASSLDRVWQETQYF.

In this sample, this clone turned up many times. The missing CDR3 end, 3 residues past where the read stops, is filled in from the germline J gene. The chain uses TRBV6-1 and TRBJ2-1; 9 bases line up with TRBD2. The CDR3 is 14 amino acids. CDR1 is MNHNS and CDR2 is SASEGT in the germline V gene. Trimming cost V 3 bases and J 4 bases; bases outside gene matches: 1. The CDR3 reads CASSEGLAYNEQFF. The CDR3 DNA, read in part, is TGTGCCAGCAGTGAGGGACTAGCATACAATGAG.

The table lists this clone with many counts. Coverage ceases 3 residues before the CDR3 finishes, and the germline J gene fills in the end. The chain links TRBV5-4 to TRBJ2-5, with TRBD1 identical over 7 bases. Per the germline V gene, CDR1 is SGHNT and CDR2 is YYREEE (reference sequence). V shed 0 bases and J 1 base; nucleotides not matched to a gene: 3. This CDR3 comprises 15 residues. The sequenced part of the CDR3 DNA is TGTGCCAGCAGCTTGGGACAGGGCCCCCAAGAGACC. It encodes CASSLGQGPQET. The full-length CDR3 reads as CASSLGQGPQETQYF. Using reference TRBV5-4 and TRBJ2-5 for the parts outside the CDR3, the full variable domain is ETGVTQSPTHLIKTRGQQVTLRCSSQSGHNTVSWYQQALGQGPQFIFQYYREEENGRGNFPPRFSGLQFPNYSSELNVNALELDDSALYLCASSLGQGPQETQYFGPGTRLLVL.

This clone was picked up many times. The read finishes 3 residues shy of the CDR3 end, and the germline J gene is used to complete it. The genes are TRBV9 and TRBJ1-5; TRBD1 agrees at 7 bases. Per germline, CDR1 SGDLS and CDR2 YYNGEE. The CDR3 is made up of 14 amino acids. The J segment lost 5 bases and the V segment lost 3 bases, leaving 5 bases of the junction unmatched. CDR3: CASSAGTVYQPQHF. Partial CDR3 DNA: TGTGCCAGCAGCGCCGGGACAGTATATCAGCCC. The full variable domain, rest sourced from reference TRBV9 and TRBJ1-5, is DSGVTQTPKHLITATGQRVTLRCSPRSGDLSVYWYQQSLDQGLQFLIQYYNGEERAKGNILERFSAQQFPDLHSELNLSSLELGDSALYFCASSAGTVYQPQHFGDGTRLSIL.

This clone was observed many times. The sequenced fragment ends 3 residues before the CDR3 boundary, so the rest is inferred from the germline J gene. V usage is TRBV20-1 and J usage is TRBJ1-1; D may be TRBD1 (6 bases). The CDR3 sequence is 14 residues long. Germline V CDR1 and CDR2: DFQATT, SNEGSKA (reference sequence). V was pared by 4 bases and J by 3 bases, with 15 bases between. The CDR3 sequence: CSAKGTPGDTEAFF. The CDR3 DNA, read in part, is TGCAGTGCTAAGGGGACACCTGGGGACACTGAA.

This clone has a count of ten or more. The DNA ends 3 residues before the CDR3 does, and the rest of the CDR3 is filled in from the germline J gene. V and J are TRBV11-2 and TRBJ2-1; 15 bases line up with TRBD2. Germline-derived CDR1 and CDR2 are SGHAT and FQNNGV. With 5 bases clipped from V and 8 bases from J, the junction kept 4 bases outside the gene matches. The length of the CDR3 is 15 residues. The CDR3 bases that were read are TGTGCCAGCAGCCGGACTAGCGGGAGGGGGGATGAG. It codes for CASSRTSGRGDE. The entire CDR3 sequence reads CASSRTSGRGDEQFF.

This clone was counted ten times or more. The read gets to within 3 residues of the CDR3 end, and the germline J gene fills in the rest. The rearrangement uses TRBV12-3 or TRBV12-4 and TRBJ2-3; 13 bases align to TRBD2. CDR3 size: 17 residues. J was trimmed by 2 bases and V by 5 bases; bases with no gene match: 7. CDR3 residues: CASSLIGLAGVTDTQYF. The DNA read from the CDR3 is TGTGCCAGCAGTCTCATAGGACTAGCGGGAGTCACAGATACG.

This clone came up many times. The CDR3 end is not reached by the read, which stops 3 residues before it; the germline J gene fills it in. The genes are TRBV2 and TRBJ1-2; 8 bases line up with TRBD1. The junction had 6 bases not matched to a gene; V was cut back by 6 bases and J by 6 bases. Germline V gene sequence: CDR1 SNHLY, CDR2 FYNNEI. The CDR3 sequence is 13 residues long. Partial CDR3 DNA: TGTGCCAGCAGGACGGACAGGGACCATGGC. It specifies CASRTDRDHG. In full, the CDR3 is CASRTDRDHGYTF.

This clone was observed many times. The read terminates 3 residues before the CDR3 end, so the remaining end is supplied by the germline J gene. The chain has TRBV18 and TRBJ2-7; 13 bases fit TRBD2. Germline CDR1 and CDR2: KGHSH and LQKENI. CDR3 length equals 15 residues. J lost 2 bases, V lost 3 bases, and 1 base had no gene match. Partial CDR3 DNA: TGTGCCAGCTCACCCGGGACTAGCGGGACCTACGAG. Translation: CASSPGTSGTYE. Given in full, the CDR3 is CASSPGTSGTYEQYF.

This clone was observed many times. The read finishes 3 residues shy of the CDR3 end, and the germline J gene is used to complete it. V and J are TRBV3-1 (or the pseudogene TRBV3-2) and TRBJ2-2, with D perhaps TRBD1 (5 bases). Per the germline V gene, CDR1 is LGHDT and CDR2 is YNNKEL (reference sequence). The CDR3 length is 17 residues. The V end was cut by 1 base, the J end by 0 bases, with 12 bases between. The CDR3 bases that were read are TGTGCCAGCAGCCAAGCATCGGGCAGGGCGAACACCGGGGAG. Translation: CASSQASGRANTGE. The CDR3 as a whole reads CASSQASGRANTGELFF.

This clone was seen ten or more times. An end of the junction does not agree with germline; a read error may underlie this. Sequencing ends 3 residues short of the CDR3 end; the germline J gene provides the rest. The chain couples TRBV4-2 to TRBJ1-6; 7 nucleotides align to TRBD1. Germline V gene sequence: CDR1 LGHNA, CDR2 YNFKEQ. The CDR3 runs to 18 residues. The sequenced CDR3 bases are TGCGCCAGCAGCCAAAAGGGGGCGGGCGGGCCCAAAAATTCACCC. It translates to CASSQKGAGGPKNSP. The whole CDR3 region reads CASSQKGAGGPKNSPLHF.

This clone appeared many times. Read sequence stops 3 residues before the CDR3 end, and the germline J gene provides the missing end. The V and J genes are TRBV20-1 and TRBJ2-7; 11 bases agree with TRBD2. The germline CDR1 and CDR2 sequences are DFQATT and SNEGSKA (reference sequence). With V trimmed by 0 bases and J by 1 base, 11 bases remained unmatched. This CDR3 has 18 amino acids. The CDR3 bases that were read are TGCAGTGCTAGAGATGCCCTCCTTAGCGGGAGGGTTTCCTACGAG. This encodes CSARDALLSGRVSYE. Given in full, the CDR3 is CSARDALLSGRVSYEQYF.

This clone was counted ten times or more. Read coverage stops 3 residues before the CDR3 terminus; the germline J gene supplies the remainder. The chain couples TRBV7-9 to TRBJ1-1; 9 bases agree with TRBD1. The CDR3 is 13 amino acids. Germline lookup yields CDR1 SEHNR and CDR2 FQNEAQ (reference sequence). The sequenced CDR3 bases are TGTGCCAGCAGCTCACCCGGGACAGGGCAT. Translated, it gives CASSSPGTGH. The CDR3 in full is CASSSPGTGHAFF.

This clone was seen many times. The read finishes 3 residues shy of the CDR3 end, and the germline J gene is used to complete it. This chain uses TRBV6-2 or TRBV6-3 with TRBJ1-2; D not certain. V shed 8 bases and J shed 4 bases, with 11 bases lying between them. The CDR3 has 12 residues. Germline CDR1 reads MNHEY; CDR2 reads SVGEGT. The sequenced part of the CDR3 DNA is TGTGCCAGCCGAGTGATCGGCTATGGC. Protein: CASRVIGYG. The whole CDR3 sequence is CASRVIGYGYTF.

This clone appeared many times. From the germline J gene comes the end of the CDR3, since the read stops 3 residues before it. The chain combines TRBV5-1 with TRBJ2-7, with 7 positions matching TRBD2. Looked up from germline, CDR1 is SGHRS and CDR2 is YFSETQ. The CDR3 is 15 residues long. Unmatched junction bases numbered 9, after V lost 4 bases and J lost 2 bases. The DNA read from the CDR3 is TGCGCCAGCAGCCCCGGGACTACGGACGCCTACGAG. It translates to CASSPGTTDAYE. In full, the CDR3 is CASSPGTTDAYEQYF.